The present T cell receptor beta chain was sequenced within a study of T cell changes during pregnancy in multiple sclerosis. This table comes from immunoSEQ multiplex PCR, and its TCRdb copy is limited to in-frame clones, with some not included. The sample lists under 50,000 clones; 70% to 90% were seen once. The germline gives CDR1 MNHEY, CDR2 SVGAGI. The CDR3 loop spans 16 amino acids. Trimming removed 4 bases from V and 1 base from J, with 16 bases in between. The V and J genes are TRBV6-5 and TRBJ1-1; D gene ambiguous. The sequences come from CD4+ T cells from peripheral blood mononuclear cells, collected after pregnancy. The sequence came from a female donor with multiple sclerosis, enrolled in a pregnancy study. The CDR3 DNA reads TGTGCCAGCAGTTTTAATCCGGGCGGGCGGAACACTGAAGCTTTCTTT. As protein: CASSFNPGGRNTEAFF.